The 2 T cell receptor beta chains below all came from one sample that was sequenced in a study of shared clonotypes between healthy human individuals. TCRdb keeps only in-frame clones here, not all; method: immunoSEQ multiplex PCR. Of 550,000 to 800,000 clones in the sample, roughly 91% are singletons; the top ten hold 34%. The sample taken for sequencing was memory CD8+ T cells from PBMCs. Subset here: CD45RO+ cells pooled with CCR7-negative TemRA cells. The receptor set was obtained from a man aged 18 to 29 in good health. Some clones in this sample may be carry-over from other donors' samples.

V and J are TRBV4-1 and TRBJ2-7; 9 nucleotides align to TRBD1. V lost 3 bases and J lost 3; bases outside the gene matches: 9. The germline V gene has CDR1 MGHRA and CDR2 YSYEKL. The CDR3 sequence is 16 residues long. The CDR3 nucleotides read TGCGCCAGCAGCCATGGTCCGGGACAGGGAATCTACGAGCAGTACTTC. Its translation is CASSHGPGQGIYEQYF.

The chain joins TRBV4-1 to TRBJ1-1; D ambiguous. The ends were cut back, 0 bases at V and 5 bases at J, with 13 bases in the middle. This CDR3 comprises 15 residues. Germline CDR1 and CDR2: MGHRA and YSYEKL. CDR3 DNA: TGCGCCAGCAGCCAAGATAGAGTGGGAGTAACTGAAGCTTTCTTT. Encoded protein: CASSQDRVGVTEAFF.